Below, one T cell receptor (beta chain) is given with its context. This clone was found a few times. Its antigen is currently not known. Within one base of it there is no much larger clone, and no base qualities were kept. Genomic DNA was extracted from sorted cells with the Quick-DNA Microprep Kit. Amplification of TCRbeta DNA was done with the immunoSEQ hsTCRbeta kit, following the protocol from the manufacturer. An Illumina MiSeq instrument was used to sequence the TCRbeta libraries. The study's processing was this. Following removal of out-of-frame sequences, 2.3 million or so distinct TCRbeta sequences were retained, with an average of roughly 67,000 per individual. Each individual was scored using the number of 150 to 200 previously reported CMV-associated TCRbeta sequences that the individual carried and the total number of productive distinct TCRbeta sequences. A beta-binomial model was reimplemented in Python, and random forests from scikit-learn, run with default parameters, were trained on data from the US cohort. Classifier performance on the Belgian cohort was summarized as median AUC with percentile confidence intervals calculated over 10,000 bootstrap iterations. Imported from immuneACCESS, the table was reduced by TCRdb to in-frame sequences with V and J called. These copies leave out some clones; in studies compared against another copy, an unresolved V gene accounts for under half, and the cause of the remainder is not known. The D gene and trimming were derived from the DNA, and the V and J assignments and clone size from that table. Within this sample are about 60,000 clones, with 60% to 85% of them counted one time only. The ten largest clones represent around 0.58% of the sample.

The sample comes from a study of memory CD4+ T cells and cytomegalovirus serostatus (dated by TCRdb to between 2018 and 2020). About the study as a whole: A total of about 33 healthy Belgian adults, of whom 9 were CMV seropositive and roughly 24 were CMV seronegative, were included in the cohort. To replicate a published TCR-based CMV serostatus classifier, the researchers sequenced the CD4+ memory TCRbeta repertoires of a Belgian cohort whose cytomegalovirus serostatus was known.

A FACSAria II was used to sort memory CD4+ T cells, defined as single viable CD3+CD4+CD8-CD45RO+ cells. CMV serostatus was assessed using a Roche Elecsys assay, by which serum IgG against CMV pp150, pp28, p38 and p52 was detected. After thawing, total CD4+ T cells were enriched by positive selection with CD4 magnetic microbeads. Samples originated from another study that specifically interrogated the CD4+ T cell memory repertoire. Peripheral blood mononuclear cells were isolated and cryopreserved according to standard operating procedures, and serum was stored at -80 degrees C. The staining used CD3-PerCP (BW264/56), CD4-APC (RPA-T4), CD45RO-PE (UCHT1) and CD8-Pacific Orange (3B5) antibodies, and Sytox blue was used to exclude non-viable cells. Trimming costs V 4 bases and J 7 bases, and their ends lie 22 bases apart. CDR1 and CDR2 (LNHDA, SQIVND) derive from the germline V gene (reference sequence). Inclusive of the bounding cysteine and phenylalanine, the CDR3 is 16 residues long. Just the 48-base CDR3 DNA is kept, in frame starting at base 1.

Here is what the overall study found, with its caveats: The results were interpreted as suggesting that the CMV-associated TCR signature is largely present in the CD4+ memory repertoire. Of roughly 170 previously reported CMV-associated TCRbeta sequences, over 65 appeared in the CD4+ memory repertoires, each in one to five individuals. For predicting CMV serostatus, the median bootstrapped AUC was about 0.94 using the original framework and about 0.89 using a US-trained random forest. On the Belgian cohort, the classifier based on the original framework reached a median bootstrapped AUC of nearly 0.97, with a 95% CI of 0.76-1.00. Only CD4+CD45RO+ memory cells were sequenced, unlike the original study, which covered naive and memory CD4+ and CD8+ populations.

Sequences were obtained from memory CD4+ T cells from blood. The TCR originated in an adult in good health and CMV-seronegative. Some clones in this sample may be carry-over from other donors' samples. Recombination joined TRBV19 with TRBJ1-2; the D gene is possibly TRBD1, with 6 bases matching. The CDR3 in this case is CASSTQGRADSAGYTF. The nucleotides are TGTGCCAGTAGTACCCAGGGGAGGGCCGACTCGGCTGGCTACACCTTC. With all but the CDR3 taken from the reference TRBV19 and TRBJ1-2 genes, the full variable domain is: DGGITQSPKYLFRKEGQNVTLSCEQNLNHDAMYWYRQDPGQGLRLIYYSQIVNDFQKGDIAEGYSVSREKKESFPLTVTSAQKNPTAFYLCASSTQGRADSAGYTFGSGTRLTVV.